This is a list of T cell receptor beta chains from one sample in a study of T-cell reconstitution after alpha-beta-depleted transplantation in children. In TCRdb, the PCR reads were re-called with MiXCR into one record per CDR3 protein. The sample carries fewer than 250,000 distinct CDR3 sequences, around a sixth recorded once. Sequencing was performed on PBMCs, mostly from graft donor cells, taken 360 days after TCRalphabeta/CD19-depleted stem cell transplant. Every receptor here comes from a male patient between 2 and 15 years old who had a stem cell transplant for acute lymphoblastic leukemia, so the T cells may come from the graft donor. CDR3s include the opening cysteine and the closing phenylalanine or tryptophan. Each record gives: clone size, D gene, V gene, J gene, CDR3 DNA, CDR3 protein. The D gene is left open where the match is weak. A row's size may be missing; if present it is once, few, many or a size class.

clone size: NA
D gene: TRBD1
V gene: TRBV2
J gene: TRBJ1-1
CDR3 DNA: TGTGCCAGCATCGACGGGACAGGGGGCTGGAGCACTGAAGCTTTCTTT
CDR3 protein: CASIDGTGGWSTEAFF

clone size: NA
D gene: NA
V gene: TRBV7-9
J gene: TRBJ2-2
CDR3 DNA: TGTGCCAGCAGCTTAGACGGGGGCATCACCGGGGAGCTGTTTTTT
CDR3 protein: CASSLDGGITGELFF

clone size: NA
D gene: NA
V gene: TRBV6-6
J gene: TRBJ2-7
CDR3 DNA: TGTGCCAGCAGTCCGCCGGCAAACTACGAGCAGTACTTC
CDR3 protein: CASSPPANYEQYF

clone size: NA
D gene: TRBD1
V gene: TRBV29-1
J gene: TRBJ1-1
CDR3 DNA: TGCAGCGTGACGGACAGGGCCATGAACACTGAAGCTTTCTTT
CDR3 protein: CSVTDRAMNTEAFF

clone size: many
D gene: TRBD1
V gene: TRBV2
J gene: TRBJ2-1
CDR3 DNA: TGTGCCAGGACCGGGACAGGGATATACAATGAGCAGTTCTTC
CDR3 protein: CARTGTGIYNEQFF

clone size: few
D gene: NA
V gene: TRBV25-1
J gene: TRBJ2-5
CDR3 DNA: TGTGCCAGCAGTGAGGGCACGTTGGAGACCCAGTACTTC
CDR3 protein: CASSEGTLETQYF

clone size: NA
D gene: NA
V gene: TRBV11-2
J gene: TRBJ2-3
CDR3 DNA: TGTGCCAGCAGCTTTATGGCGGGGCCAGATACGCAGTATTTT
CDR3 protein: CASSFMAGPDTQYF

clone size: NA
D gene: TRBD1
V gene: TRBV5-1
J gene: TRBJ2-3
CDR3 DNA: TGCGCCAGCAGCTTGGGGGACAGGGATTTGGATACGCAGTATTTT
CDR3 protein: CASSLGDRDLDTQYF

clone size: few
D gene: TRBD2
V gene: TRBV15
J gene: TRBJ2-5
CDR3 DNA: TGTGCCACCAGTCGACTAGCGGGGCAAGAGACCCAGTACTTC
CDR3 protein: CATSRLAGQETQYF

clone size: few
D gene: TRBD1
V gene: TRBV25-1
J gene: TRBJ1-3
CDR3 DNA: TGTGCCAGCTGTGACCTACAGGGGGATGGAAACACCATATATTTT
CDR3 protein: CASCDLQGDGNTIYF

clone size: few
D gene: TRBD2
V gene: TRBV5-1
J gene: TRBJ2-1
CDR3 DNA: TGCGCCAGCAGCGTGGCATTATCGAGGACTAGCGGGAGTGGTGAGCAGTTCTTC
CDR3 protein: CASSVALSRTSGSGEQFF

clone size: NA
D gene: NA
V gene: TRBV18
J gene: TRBJ1-5
CDR3 DNA: TGTGCCAGCTCACCAGGCAAGGGTTTAGGAAATCAGCCCCAGCATTTT
CDR3 protein: CASSPGKGLGNQPQHF

clone size: few
D gene: NA
V gene: TRBV25-1
J gene: TRBJ2-7
CDR3 DNA: TGTGCCAGCAGTTACGTCCGCCCTCCCTACGAGCAGTACTTC
CDR3 protein: CASSYVRPPYEQYF

clone size: many
D gene: TRBD1
V gene: TRBV28
J gene: TRBJ2-7
CDR3 DNA: TGTGCCAGCAGTTCCGGGACAGTTTCCTACGAGCAGTACTTC
CDR3 protein: CASSSGTVSYEQYF

clone size: NA
D gene: TRBD2
V gene: TRBV6-2/TRBV6-3
J gene: TRBJ2-1
CDR3 DNA: TGTGCCAGCAGTATCGGACTAGCCAATGAGCAGTTCTTC
CDR3 protein: CASSIGLANEQFF

clone size: NA
D gene: NA
V gene: TRBV20-1
J gene: TRBJ2-5
CDR3 DNA: TGCAGTGGGAGCTGGGGGGCTCCAGGTGTCCAAGAGACCCAGTACTTC
CDR3 protein: CSGSWGAPGVQETQYF

clone size: NA
D gene: NA
V gene: TRBV7-2
J gene: TRBJ2-5
CDR3 DNA: TGTGCCAGCAGCTTAGTAGTCCAGGGGCCCGGGATGACCCAGTACTTC
CDR3 protein: CASSLVVQGPGMTQYF

clone size: NA
D gene: NA
V gene: TRBV11-2
J gene: TRBJ2-6
CDR3 DNA: TGTGCCAGCAGCTTAGATCGGTGGGGGAGCTCTGGGGCCAACGTCCTGACTTTC
CDR3 protein: CASSLDRWGSSGANVLTF

clone size: many
D gene: NA
V gene: TRBV4-2
J gene: TRBJ2-7
CDR3 DNA: TGTGCCAGCAGCCAAGACTTCTCCGGGACACCCTCCTACGAGCAGTACTTC
CDR3 protein: CASSQDFSGTPSYEQYF

clone size: NA
D gene: NA
V gene: TRBV21-1
J gene: TRBJ2-7
CDR3 DNA: TGTGCCAGCAGCAAAGGTCCCACGCTGAGGGTCGGCGAGCAGTACTTC
CDR3 protein: CASSKGPTLRVGEQYF

clone size: few
D gene: NA
V gene: TRBV20-1
J gene: TRBJ1-5
CDR3 DNA: TGCAGTGCTAGCGGGCAGATTGATCAGCCCCAGCATTTT
CDR3 protein: CSASGQIDQPQHF

clone size: many
D gene: TRBD1
V gene: TRBV28
J gene: TRBJ1-2
CDR3 DNA: TGTGCCAGCAGTTTGACAGGGCTGGCCCATGGCTACACCTTC
CDR3 protein: CASSLTGLAHGYTF

clone size: once
D gene: TRBD1
V gene: TRBV7-9
J gene: TRBJ1-1
CDR3 DNA: TGTGCCAGCAACAACAGGGGCGGGAACACTGAAGCTTTCTTT
CDR3 protein: CASNNRGGNTEAFF

clone size: NA
D gene: NA
V gene: TRBV7-2
J gene: TRBJ1-2
CDR3 DNA: TGTGCCAGCAGCTTTGGGCACGTAGGCTACACCTTC
CDR3 protein: CASSFGHVGYTF

clone size: NA
D gene: TRBD1
V gene: TRBV7-2
J gene: TRBJ2-3
CDR3 DNA: TGTGCCAGCAGCTCCGCGCAGGGGGCGCCCACAGATACGCAGTATTTT
CDR3 protein: CASSSAQGAPTDTQYF

clone size: many
D gene: TRBD2
V gene: TRBV25-1
J gene: TRBJ2-1
CDR3 DNA: TGTGCCAGCAGCGAATTCCGGGACTACCCATACTACAATGAGCAGTTCTTC
CDR3 protein: CASSEFRDYPYYNEQFF

clone size: few
D gene: TRBD1
V gene: TRBV2
J gene: TRBJ2-7
CDR3 DNA: TGTGCCAGCGAACAGGGGGCCACCGGCGAGCAGTACTTC
CDR3 protein: CASEQGATGEQYF

clone size: few
D gene: TRBD1
V gene: TRBV5-8
J gene: TRBJ1-1
CDR3 DNA: TGTGCCAGCAGCTGGGGGACAGGCCTGAACACTGAAGCTTTCTTT
CDR3 protein: CASSWGTGLNTEAFF

clone size: NA
D gene: NA
V gene: TRBV6-2/TRBV6-3
J gene: TRBJ2-7
CDR3 DNA: TGTGCCAGCAGGCAAACGGGAAGATCTAACGAGCAGTACTTC
CDR3 protein: CASRQTGRSNEQYF

clone size: NA
D gene: NA
V gene: TRBV25-1
J gene: TRBJ1-1
CDR3 DNA: TGTGCCAGCAGTGACAGGGGTCGAGGGAACACTGAAGCTTTCTTT
CDR3 protein: CASSDRGRGNTEAFF

clone size: NA
D gene: TRBD2
V gene: TRBV12-3/TRBV12-4
J gene: TRBJ2-2
CDR3 DNA: TGTGCCAGCAGCCAAGGACTAGCGGGGGCCCTATCGAACACCGGGGAGCTGTTTTTT
CDR3 protein: CASSQGLAGALSNTGELFF

clone size: NA
D gene: NA
V gene: TRBV28
J gene: TRBJ1-4
CDR3 DNA: TGTGCCAGCAGCCCCGGACCGACAAATGAAAAACTGTTTTTT
CDR3 protein: CASSPGPTNEKLFF

clone size: NA
D gene: NA
V gene: TRBV6-5
J gene: TRBJ1-1
CDR3 DNA: TGTGCCAGCAGTTTCTCTACGGGTTCTAGAATGAACACTGAAGCTTTCTTT
CDR3 protein: CASSFSTGSRMNTEAFF

clone size: NA
D gene: NA
V gene: TRBV9
J gene: TRBJ1-1
CDR3 DNA: TGTGCCAGCAGCGTAGCTTCACAGAACACTGAAGCTTTCTTT
CDR3 protein: CASSVASQNTEAFF

clone size: many
D gene: NA
V gene: TRBV5-1
J gene: TRBJ2-6
CDR3 DNA: TGCGCCAGCAGCTTTCAGGGCTCTGGGGCCAACGTCCTGACTTTC
CDR3 protein: CASSFQGSGANVLTF